This paragraph reports one T cell receptor beta chain. Its matching antigen is unknown. Expressed TCRB transcripts were sequenced, since all the RNA that had been isolated was reverse transcribed. Repertoires were generated with immunoSEQ multiplex PCR, while TCRdb's copy carries only in-frame clones and drops some. Among some 640,000 clones listed, over 12% were seen once. These data originate in a study of beta chain features in type 1 diabetes. The study, taken as a whole, reports: PCR might show a preference for shorter templates, equally across patients and controls. Shorter TCRB CDR3s, moderately but significantly so, were found in Type 1 diabetes patients in all four CD4+ subsets.

V gave up 3 bases and J gave up 5 bases, with 7 bases separating them. CDR1 is KGHSH and CDR2 is LQKENI in the germline V gene. The CDR3 spans 12 residues. What was sequenced was naive CD4+ T cells from blood. This clonotype originated in a man aged 18 to 30 with type 1 diabetes. V is TRBV18 and J is TRBJ1-1; D gene unclear. The CDR3 region has the DNA TGTGCCAGCTCACCGGCTCTTACTGAAGCTTTCTTT. This sequence encodes CASSPALTEAFF.